The clone carrying this TCR beta chain occurred a few times. The data are from a study of post-analysis software for immune sequencing data. The library was made from cDNA and included unique molecular identifiers. TCRdb reprocessed the PCR reads with MiXCR, giving one entry per CDR3 protein. The sample comprises about 400,000 distinct CDR3 sequences, 30% to 45% of which are singletons, and 13% rests with the top ten. This sequence was found in a girl between 10 and 17 years old with multiple sclerosis. The source material was blood.

This chain's CDR3 is CASSPPGRQGTYEQYF. In DNA, the CDR3 is TGTGCCAGCTCACCACCGGGACGACAGGGAACCTACGAGCAGTACTTC. This rearrangement joins TRBV18 to TRBJ2-7, with 7 bases lining up with TRBD1. V lost 0 bases and J lost 2; bases outside the gene matches: 7. This CDR3 is built from 16 residues. Looked up from germline, CDR1 is KGHSH and CDR2 is LQKENI.